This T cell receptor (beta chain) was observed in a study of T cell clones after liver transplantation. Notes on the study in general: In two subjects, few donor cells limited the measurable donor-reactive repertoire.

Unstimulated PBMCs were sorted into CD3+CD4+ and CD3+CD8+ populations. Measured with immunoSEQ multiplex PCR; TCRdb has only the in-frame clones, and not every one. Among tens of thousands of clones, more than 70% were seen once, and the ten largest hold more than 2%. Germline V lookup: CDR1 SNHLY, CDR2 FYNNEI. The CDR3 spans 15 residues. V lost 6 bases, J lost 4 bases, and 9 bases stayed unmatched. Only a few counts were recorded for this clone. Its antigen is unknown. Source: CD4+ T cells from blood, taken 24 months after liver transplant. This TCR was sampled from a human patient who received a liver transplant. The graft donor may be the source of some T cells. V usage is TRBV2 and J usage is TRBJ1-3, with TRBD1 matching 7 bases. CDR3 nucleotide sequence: TGTGCCAGCAGGGGACAGACACGCTCCGGAAACACCATATATTTT. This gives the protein CASRGQTRSGNTIYF.